This T cell receptor (beta chain) originates from a study of radiation and T cells in renal cell carcinoma. Time point given: baseline pretreatment blood. Sample treatment: 15 Gy SBRT to primary tumor, nephrectomy 4 weeks later. Blood was sampled at baseline, 2 weeks and 4 weeks after SBRT. The CDR3 covers 13 residues. Trimming pared 6 bases from V and 1 base from J, leaving 12 bases between. Germline V lookup: CDR1 SQVTM, CDR2 ANQGSEA. Data came from immunoSEQ multiplex PCR; TCRdb stores just in-frame clones and leaves some out. Of about 88,000 clones in the sample, about 88% are singletons; the top ten hold approximately 8.1%.

The sample was blood, taken from a patient whose treatment included radiotherapy and nephrectomy. This TCR was recovered from a man in his forties or fifties with renal cell carcinoma. V is TRBV29-1 and J is TRBJ1-2; perhaps TRBD1 as D (5 bases). This chain's CDR3 is CSVAGTVNYGYTF. CDR3 bases: TGCAGCGTGGCAGGGACGGTTAACTATGGCTACACCTTC.